The 19 T cell receptor beta chains reported below all come from one sample, sequenced in a study of human T cells and chemical hapten exposure. Each CDR3 protein gets one entry after TCRdb re-called the 5' RACE reads with MiXCR. The data contain more than 75,000 distinct CDR3 sequences, roughly 15% of them singletons. Unfractionated whole blood yielded the extracted total RNA. These receptors all stem from a female donor in good health.

This sequence joins TRBV29-1 and TRBJ1-1, with D possibly TRBD1 on 5 matching bases. Per the germline V gene, CDR1 is SQVTM and CDR2 is ANQGSEA. This CDR3 is 13 amino acids long. V was cut by 3 bases and J by 1 base, with 9 bases left in between. This CDR3 is CSVDWGRNTEAFF. CDR3 DNA sequence: TGCAGCGTTGATTGGGGACGGAACACTGAAGCTTTCTTT.

The chain recombines TRBV6-2 or TRBV6-3 with TRBJ2-3, with unresolved D. Germline CDR1 MNHEY, CDR2 SVGEGT. This CDR3 has 14 amino acids. Trimming shortened V by 6 bases and J by 5 bases, and 15 bases separated the two germline ends. The CDR3 DNA sequence: TGTGCCAGCAGCCTATTGGTAGAAGGAGATACGCAGTATTTT. Protein: CASSLLVEGDTQYF.

The rearrangement uses TRBV5-6 and TRBJ2-1, with D perhaps matching TRBD1 or TRBD2 (5 bases each). The CDR3 sequence is 12 residues long. Between the trimmed V and J ends, which lost 4 bases and 11 bases, there was a span of 13 bases. Germline-derived CDR1 and CDR2 are SGHDT and YYEEEE. Here the CDR3 DNA reads TGTGCCAGCAGCCGAGACCGGGGCCAGCAGTTCTTC. Its protein product is CASSRDRGQQFF.

This clonotype was detected a few times. CDR3 nucleotides: TGTGCCAGCAGTGAACTCTTGGGGCCAGCCTATGGCTACACCTTC. It encodes CASSELLGPAYGYTF. The rearrangement uses TRBV2 and TRBJ1-2, with D perhaps matching TRBD1 (5 bases). This CDR3 region has 15 residues. Trimming shortened V by 2 bases and J by 4 bases, and 14 bases separated the two germline ends. Germline CDR1 reads SNHLY; CDR2 reads FYNNEI.

There are many counts of this clonotype. The J gene is TRBJ2-7, the V gene TRBV6-1; D may be TRBD2 (5 bases). The CDR3 is made up of 13 amino acids. Between the trimmed V and J ends, which lost 8 bases and 3 bases, there was a span of 14 bases. The V gene's germline CDR1 is MNHNS and CDR2 SASEGT. Written as DNA, the CDR3 is TGTGCCAGCTCTCGAGGGATCTACTACGAGCAGTACTTC. It codes for CASSRGIYYEQYF.

The table lists this clonotype with a few counts. The chain couples TRBV10-3 to TRBJ2-3; TRBD1 matches 10 bases. The ends lost 5 bases at V and 5 bases at J; junction bases unmatched: 7. The germline V gene encodes CDR1 ENHRY and CDR2 SYGVKD. The CDR3 loop spans 15 amino acids. CDR3 amino acids: CAISSLTGGLDTQYF. The CDR3 nucleotides are TGTGCCATCAGTTCCCTGACAGGGGGCTTAGATACGCAGTATTTT.

This clonotype was detected a few times. The genes are TRBV7-6 and TRBJ2-5; no definite D call. Between the trimmed V and J ends, which lost 1 base and 8 bases, there was a span of 8 bases. The V gene's germline CDR1 is SGHVS and CDR2 FNYEAQ. The CDR3 spans 12 residues. The DNA for the CDR3 is TGTGCCAGCAGCTTAGACTGGGGAACCCAGTACTTC. Protein product: CASSLDWGTQYF.

V gene TRBV4-1 combines with J gene TRBJ1-6; D is unclear. The germline gives CDR1 MGHRA, CDR2 YSYEKL. The CDR3 sequence is 14 residues long. V was pared by 1 base and J by 8 bases, with 9 bases between. The CDR3 spells CASSQGVQDSPLHF. The CDR3 DNA reads TGCGCCAGCAGCCAAGGAGTCCAAGATTCACCCCTCCACTTT.

This chain connects TRBV6-2 or TRBV6-3 to TRBJ1-5; D remains unclear. V shed 0 bases and J shed 0 bases, with 6 bases lying between them. CDR3 size: 15 residues. Germline V gives CDR1 MNHEY, CDR2 SVGEGT. DNA of the CDR3: TGTGCCAGCAGTTACTCAGGCCATAGCAATCAGCCCCAGCATTTT. Protein product: CASSYSGHSNQPQHF.

The genes are TRBV5-8 and TRBJ2-3; tentative D call: TRBD1 (6 bases). V dropped 2 bases and J dropped 2 bases, with 12 bases sitting between them. The germline gives CDR1 SGHTS, CDR2 YDEGEE. CDR3 size: 15 residues. Here the CDR3 DNA reads TGTGCCAGCAGCTTATACAGGGTAGCCACAGATACGCAGTATTTT. Translating it yields CASSLYRVATDTQYF.

This clonotype was seen only a few times. The gene calls are TRBV9 and TRBJ1-2, with D unclear. Trimming removed 0 bases from V and 3 bases from J, with 12 bases in between. This CDR3 contains 15 residues. Germline lookup yields CDR1 SGDLS and CDR2 YYNGEE. The CDR3 DNA follows: TGTGCCAGCAGCGTAGGTCCCGGCCCTGACTATGGCTACACCTTC. As protein: CASSVGPGPDYGYTF.

V and J are TRBV7-2 and TRBJ1-2; D may be TRBD1 (5 bases). There are 13 residues in the CDR3. Between the trimmed V and J ends, which lost 5 bases and 2 bases, there was a span of 9 bases. CDR1 SGHTA and CDR2 FQGNSA come from the germline V gene. CDR3 amino acids: CASSITGNYGYTF. DNA for the CDR3: TGTGCCAGCAGCATAACAGGAAACTATGGCTACACCTTC.

The chain combines TRBV29-1 with TRBJ2-3; 7 bases map to TRBD1. This CDR3 contains 12 residues. V shed 2 bases, J shed 5 bases, and the junction held 1 base outside the gene matches. Germline assignment: CDR1 SQVTM and CDR2 ANQGSEA. The CDR3 loop reads CSVEQGVDTQYF. For the CDR3, the DNA is TGCAGCGTTGAACAGGGGGTAGATACGCAGTATTTT.

This clonotype has only a few counts. The chain employs TRBV4-3 and TRBJ2-7, with D possibly TRBD1 on 5 matching bases. Germline V gene sequence: CDR1 LGHNA, CDR2 YSLEER. The CDR3 covers 16 residues. V lost 1 base, J lost 2 bases, and 15 bases lay in between. CDR3 protein: CASSQGEGAGPYEQYF. The CDR3 DNA reads as TGCGCCAGCAGCCAAGGGGAAGGGGCAGGACCCTACGAGCAGTACTTC.

The chain links TRBV20-1 to TRBJ2-4; D is uncertain. This CDR3 contains 17 residues. Germline CDR1 reads DFQATT; CDR2 reads SNEGSKA (reference sequence). Deletions cut 3 bases from V and 0 bases from J, with 18 bases between. CDR3 sequence (DNA): TGCAGTGCTAGTGCTGGGGATGAGTACGGAGCCAAAAACATTCAGTACTTC. Translating it yields CSASAGDEYGAKNIQYF.

This clonotype was recorded a few times. The chain carries TRBV29-1 and TRBJ1-4; 10 bases are a match to TRBD1. V shed 5 bases and J 1 base; nucleotides not matched to a gene: 10. The V gene's germline CDR1 is SQVTM and CDR2 ANQGSEA. This CDR3 region has 17 residues. CDR3 protein: CSVLGTGAKRTNEKLFF. DNA of the CDR3: TGCAGCGTTTTAGGGACAGGGGCTAAGAGAACTAATGAAAAACTGTTTTTT.

The CDR3 sequence is CATSSGPYEQYF. The CDR3 DNA reads TGTGCCACCAGCTCCGGACCGTACGAGCAGTACTTC. The rearrangement links TRBV15 to TRBJ2-7; no firm D call. The V and J ends lost 5 bases and 4 bases respectively, with 9 bases between them. The CDR3 spans 12 residues. CDR1 is LNHNV and CDR2 is YYDKDF in the germline V gene (reference sequence).

V usage is TRBV7-2 and J usage is TRBJ2-7; possibly TRBD2 for D (6 bases). Germline V gene sequence: CDR1 SGHTA, CDR2 FQGNSA. Trimming stripped 6 bases from V and 2 bases from J, with 11 bases between. This CDR3 has 13 amino acids. The chain's CDR3 is CASRRAGTYEQYF. CDR3 nucleotide sequence: TGTGCCAGCAGGAGGGCGGGGACCTACGAGCAGTACTTC.

The chain combines TRBV24-1 with TRBJ1-2; 9 bases match TRBD1. Trimming removed 3 bases from V and 11 bases from J; junction bases left unmatched: 6. The CDR3 extends over 13 amino acids. CDR1 KGHDR and CDR2 SFDVKD come from the germline V gene. CDR3 sequence reads: CATSDPGTGRYTF. The CDR3 nucleotides read TGTGCCACCAGTGATCCCGGGACAGGGCGATACACCTTC.